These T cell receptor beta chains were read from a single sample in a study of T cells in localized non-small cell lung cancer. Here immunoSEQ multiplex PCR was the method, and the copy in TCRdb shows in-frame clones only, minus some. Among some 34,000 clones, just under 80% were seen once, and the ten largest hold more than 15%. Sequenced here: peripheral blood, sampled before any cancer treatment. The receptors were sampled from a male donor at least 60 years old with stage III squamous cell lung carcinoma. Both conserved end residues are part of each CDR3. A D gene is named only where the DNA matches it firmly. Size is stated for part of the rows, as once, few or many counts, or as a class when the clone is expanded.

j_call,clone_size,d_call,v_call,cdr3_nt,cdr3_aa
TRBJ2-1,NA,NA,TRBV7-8,TGTGCCAGCACCCCCCTCCGGCGAGGCCGCGATGAGCAGTTCTTC,CASTPLRRGRDEQFF
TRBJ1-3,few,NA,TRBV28,TGTGCCAGCAGCCTTTACAAGAGCTCTGGAAACACCATATATTTT,CASSLYKSSGNTIYF
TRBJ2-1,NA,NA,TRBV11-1,TGTGCCAGCAGCTTAGAAGACAGGAGCTCCTACAATGAGCAGTTCTTC,CASSLEDRSSYNEQFF
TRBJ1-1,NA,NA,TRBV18,TGTGCCAGCTCACCATCTAGGACAGTTTCGAACACTGAAGCTTTCTTT,CASSPSRTVSNTEAFF
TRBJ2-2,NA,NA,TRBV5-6,TGTGCCAGCAGCTGGTACACCGTCGTGGGGGAGCTGTTTTTT,CASSWYTVVGELFF
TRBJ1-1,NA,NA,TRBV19,TGTGCCAGTAGTAAAGGTGTGGGCCTGAACACTGAAGCTTTCTTT,CASSKGVGLNTEAFF
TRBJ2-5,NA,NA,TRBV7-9,TGTGCCAGCAGCTTTTTGGAGGAAGAGACCCAGTACTTC,CASSFLEEETQYF
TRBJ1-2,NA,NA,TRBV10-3,TGTGCGATCCGCCCGGGGCAGGACACGGGAGGCTACACCTTC,CAIRPGQDTGGYTF
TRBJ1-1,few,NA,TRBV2,TGTGCCAGCACCCAGTCTATGAACACTGAAGCTTTCTTT,CASTQSMNTEAFF
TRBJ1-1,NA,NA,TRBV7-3,TGTGCCAGCAGCCCCGGCGAAAGGGCTGAAGCTTTCTTT,CASSPGERAEAFF
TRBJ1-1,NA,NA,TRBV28,TGTGCCAGCAGGCCCTTATTGAACACTGAAGCTTTCTTT,CASRPLLNTEAFF
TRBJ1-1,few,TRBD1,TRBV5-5,TGTGCCAGCAGCTTCTTACCACAGGGGGCTGAAGCTTTCTTT,CASSFLPQGAEAFF
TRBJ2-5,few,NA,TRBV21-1,TGTGCCAGCAGCAAAGGGGAGGGGCGCCCCCGGAGGGAGACCCAGTACTTC,CASSKGEGRPRRETQYF
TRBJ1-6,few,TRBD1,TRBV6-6,TGTGCCAGCAGTTCTAGGACAGGAAATTCACCCCTCCACTTT,CASSSRTGNSPLHF
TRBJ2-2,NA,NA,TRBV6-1,TGTGCCAGCAGAGTCGAACTTAACACCGGGGAGCTGTTTTTT,CASRVELNTGELFF
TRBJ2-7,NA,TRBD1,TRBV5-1,TGCGCCAGCAGCTATGACAGGGAGCGGTTCTACGAGCAGTACTTC,CASSYDRERFYEQYF
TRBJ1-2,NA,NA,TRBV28,TGTGCCAGCAGTTTAACGCAGGGGAGGTATGGCTACACCTTC,CASSLTQGRYGYTF
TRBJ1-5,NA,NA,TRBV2,TGTGCCAGCAGCAGGGAAGCCAGCAATCAGCCCCAGCATTTT,CASSREASNQPQHF